This paragraph covers one T cell receptor beta chain sequence. No antigen is known for it. There are no base qualities to consult, and no much larger clone falls within one base. Using the deep immunoSEQ assay, multiplex PCR amplified TCR CDR3 regions from genomic DNA. For each cell subset, the extracted genomic DNA was distributed evenly across all wells of several immunoSEQ 96-well plates, and each plate served as one replicate. For unsorted PBMC, each replicate PCR was loaded with roughly 270 ng genomic DNA, equivalent to roughly 33,000 T cell genomes. Ten immunoSEQ deep assay plates were used to sequence unsorted PBMC genomic DNA. Purified libraries were measured with a Qubit 3.0 fluorometer, size-checked on a Bioanalyzer 2100, and measured again with the KAPA Library Quantification kit. Every immunoSEQ 96-well plate was sequenced on a separate single-read 150-cycle Illumina NextSeq 550 flow cell. The published analysis was carried out like this. The immunoSEQ output contained only junctional sequences without quality scores, so filtering could not match that applied to full-length reads. To assign V/J genes and CDR3, sequences were annotated using PyIR, a Python wrapper for IgBLAST v1.9, with IMGT germline references. Reads were removed for weak V/J assignments (E-value above 1e-6), missing CDR3, stop codons, out-of-frame junctions, or ambiguous translated residues. V3J clonotypes were defined as sequences sharing the same inferred V gene, J gene, and CDR3 amino acid sequence. The percentage overlap between two repertoires was calculated by dividing the number of shared unique clonotypes by the size of the smaller repertoire. Three approaches were used to assess repertoire richness: RTK rarefaction, the Chao1 estimator, and Recon v2.1 estimates of unobserved clonotypes. Not all clones reach the TCRdb copy of this immuneACCESS table, which keeps in-frame sequences only. Checked studies attribute under half of the gap to unresolved V genes and leave the rest unexplained. That table furnishes V, J and clone size, whereas the DNA furnished D and trimming. The sample table records about 530,000 clones; roughly 85% of these occur just once. The top ten constitute under 15% of the sample.

V drops 5 bases and J drops 4 bases, leaving 20 bases in between. The CDR3 goes from the cysteine to the phenylalanine over 17 residues. The sequence is cut down to CDR3 DNA, 51 bases in frame from base 1. The germline V gene gives CDR1 as SGHTA and CDR2 as FQGTGA. Healthy HIV-negative adults with no recently reported acute infections or vaccinations were included as donors. Only Caucasian adults living in Nashville, Tennessee, USA were represented among the donors. For unsorted samples, some 100 million PBMCs were counted, and genomic DNA was extracted using the QIAamp DNA Blood Mini kit. Blood was obtained by leukapheresis, after which PBMCs were separated by Ficoll-Histopaque density gradient centrifugation and cryopreserved in liquid nitrogen vapor phase. This specimen belongs to a study of shared clonotypes between healthy human individuals (dated by TCRdb to about 2020). As for the study more broadly: A couple of women and a few men aged 18 to 49 years were included in the cohort. The study deeply sequenced blood TCR repertoires of about 5 healthy adults to estimate repertoire size and the extent of clonotype sharing between individuals. To increase sequencing depth and limit assay-specific biases, different laboratories used diverse techniques to prepare libraries and sequence TCR repertoires. Between about 0.85 and 10 billion PBMCs per donor were obtained by leukapheresis. The investigation overall reported the following: The genetic and exposure-history diversity represented was limited by the small number of donors. Based on pairwise subsampling, the degree of clonotype sharing among donors was expected to be affected by sequencing depth. Only blood was sampled, and tissue TCR repertoires likely differ from those in blood.

Sequencing was done on a sample of PBMCs. This receptor was identified in a middle-aged woman in good health. Some clones in this sample may be carry-over from other donors' samples. In this chain, TRBV7-3 is recombined with TRBJ2-2; the D segment might be TRBD1 or TRBD2, since each matches 7 bases. The nucleotide sequence is given as TGTGCCAGCAGCAGACAGGGTGGACTAGTGGGCACCGGGGAGCTGTTTTTT. Translated, it reads CASSRQGGLVGTGELFF.